This T cell receptor (beta chain) stems from a study of OX40 agonist ivuxolimab in advanced cancers. Patients had blood sampled at baseline and again on cycle 4 day 1 and cycle 7 day 1. Libraries were prepared by immunoSEQ multiplex PCR; TCRdb keeps only in-frame clonotypes and omits some of them. The profile shows approximately 82,000 clones, around nine tenths of them singletons. The CDR3 spans 14 residues. The ends were cut back, 0 bases at V and 10 bases at J, with 16 bases in the middle. CDR1 and CDR2 from the germline V gene are GTSNPN and SVGIG (reference sequence). This chain uses TRBV30 with TRBJ2-1; D might be TRBD1 (5 bases). The TCR was taken from an adult with an advanced solid tumor such as melanoma, head and neck, liver or kidney cancer. The sample was CD4+ or CD8+ T cells sorted from blood, taken in a trial of the OX40 agonist ivuxolimab. CDR3 protein: CAWSVVRGIGEQFF. Written as DNA, the CDR3 is TGTGCCTGGAGTGTTGTAAGGGGAATTGGGGAGCAGTTCTTC.